The 4 T cell receptor beta chains below all came from one sample that was sequenced in a study of spatial heterogeneity in lung cancer. Each CDR3 protein is one row after TCRdb ran MiXCR on the 5' RACE reads. In the table there are roughly 120,000 distinct CDR3 sequences, 10% to 15% of which are singletons. Documented time point: blood at routine non-recurrence follow-up after resection. Unsorted tumor, nontumor lung tissue or cryopreserved PBMC supplied the whole RNA. This specimen was PBMCs, taken at follow-up. These receptors were collected from a male donor with early-stage non-small cell lung cancer.

There are a few counts of this clonotype. The chain couples TRBV5-1 to TRBJ1-1; D unresolved. The CDR3 length is 14 residues. V lost 5 bases and J 4 bases, leaving 15 bases between the germline ends. Germline V gene sequence: CDR1 SGHRS, CDR2 YFSETQ. CDR3 protein: CASSSWFLTTEAFF. The CDR3 coding sequence is TGCGCCAGCAGTTCTTGGTTCTTGACCACTGAAGCTTTCTTT.

J is TRBJ2-5 and V is TRBV4-1; TRBD2 might be the D (7 bases). Germline V lookup: CDR1 MGHRA, CDR2 YSYEKL. V was clipped by 4 bases and J by 5 bases, with 11 bases between them. CDR3 size: 13 residues. The CDR3 bases are TGCGCCAGCAGCCGGGGGGGGCTCGAGACCCAGTACTTC. Its translation: CASSRGGLETQYF.

This clonotype was seen repeatedly, ten times or more. This chain joins TRBV12-3 or TRBV12-4 and TRBJ2-7; unclear D gene. Trimming cost V 4 bases and J 4 bases, with 11 bases left between them. CDR3 size: 13 residues. The CDR3 protein is CASSSRPGYEQYF. The DNA for the CDR3 is TGTGCCAGCAGTTCCCGTCCTGGGTACGAGCAGTACTTC.

This clonotype has more than one count but fewer than ten. This chain connects TRBV25-1 to TRBJ1-4, with D possibly matching TRBD1 (5 bases). Per germline, CDR1 MGHDK and CDR2 SYGVNS. With 7 bases removed from V and 6 bases from J, the gap between germline ends came to 9 bases. The CDR3 covers 12 residues. The CDR3 DNA sequence: TGTGCCAGCACAGGGACGCATGAAAAACTGTTTTTT. Amino acid sequence: CASTGTHEKLFF.